Shown below are 22 T cell receptor beta chains from a single sample sequenced in a study of neurological immune-mediated disorders. TCRdb re-derived calls from the 5' RACE reads in MiXCR, one entry per CDR3 protein. The sample lists roughly 22,000 distinct CDR3 sequences; around 6.2% were seen once. Input material: CD8+ T cells from blood. The origin of the receptors is a man aged 18 to 35 in good health.

This clonotype was counted many times. In nucleotides, the CDR3 is TGTGCCAGCAGTGAGGGGGACAGGGACACCGGGGAGCTGTTTTTT. This codes for CASSEGDRDTGELFF. The rearrangement joins TRBV25-1 to TRBJ2-2; 9 bases map to TRBD1. The CDR3 is 15 amino acids. Germline values: CDR1 MGHDK, CDR2 SYGVNS. Trimming at V came to 3 bases and at J to 3 bases, leaving 2 bases not matched to a gene.

In this sample, this clonotype turned up many times. The chain uses TRBV7-9 and TRBJ1-2; 7 bases are shared with TRBD1. Germline values: CDR1 SEHNR, CDR2 FQNEAQ (reference sequence). J was trimmed by 7 bases and V by 7 bases; bases with no gene match: 18. This CDR3 is built from 16 residues. CDR3 nucleotides: TGTGCCAGCACCCAAACTCCACCTCAGGGGGAGAGTGGCTACACCTTC. This sequence encodes CASTQTPPQGESGYTF. The whole variable domain, remainder taken from reference TRBV7-9 and TRBJ1-2, is DTGVSQNPRHKITKRGQNVTFRCDPISEHNRLYWYRQTLGQGPEFLTYFQNEAQLEKSRLLSDRFSAERPKGSFSTLEIQRTEQGDSAMYLCASTQTPPQGESGYTFGSGTRLTVV.

At least ten counts were recorded for this clonotype. The rearrangement uses TRBV2 and TRBJ2-7, with 11 bases aligning to TRBD2. The V gene end was trimmed by 5 bases and the J gene end by 4 bases; junction bases not matched to a gene: 4. Germline loops: CDR1 SNHLY, CDR2 FYNNEI. The CDR3 runs 14 residues. For the CDR3, the DNA is TGTGCCAGCAGTCCACTAGCGGGGGCTTACGAGCAGTACTTC. As protein: CASSPLAGAYEQYF.

This clonotype was seen repeatedly, ten times or more. V usage is TRBV11-2 and J usage is TRBJ2-5; D is perhaps TRBD2 (5 bases). The germline gives CDR1 SGHAT, CDR2 FQNNGV. The ends were cut back, 0 bases at V and 6 bases at J, with 11 bases in the middle. The CDR3 sequence is 14 residues long. The CDR3: CASSLDATGKTQYF. The DNA of the CDR3 is TGTGCCAGCAGCTTAGATGCCACGGGGAAGACCCAGTACTTC.

This clonotype was seen repeatedly, ten times or more. The chain carries TRBV5-1 and TRBJ2-1; D is unresolved. V lost 3 bases to trimming and J lost 7 bases, with 11 bases between them. The CDR3 covers 13 residues. Germline V CDR1 and CDR2: SGHRS, YFSETQ. The CDR3 DNA follows: TGCGCCAGCAGCTCAACGGATGGGAATGAGCAGTTCTTC. This sequence encodes CASSSTDGNEQFF. The full variable domain, its missing parts supplied by reference TRBV5-1 and TRBJ2-1, is KAGVTQTPRYLIKTRGQQVTLSCSPISGHRSVSWYQQTPGQGLQFLFEYFSETQRNKGNFPGRFSGRQFSNSRSEMNVSTLELGDSALYLCASSSTDGNEQFFGPGTRLTVL.

This clonotype is medium-sized within its sample. The V call is TRBV6-2 or TRBV6-3, the J call TRBJ2-7; TRBD2 aligns across 8 bases. V dropped 6 bases and J dropped 3; count of bases not matched to a gene: 7. Germline values: CDR1 MNHEY, CDR2 SVGEGT. This CDR3 has 14 amino acids. The CDR3 DNA is TGTGCCAGCAGCTACGGCGGGGGGAGCTACGAGCAGTACTTC. This sequence encodes CASSYGGGSYEQYF.

This clonotype has at least ten counts. The chain links TRBV9 to TRBJ2-1, with 11 bases matching TRBD2. Germline-derived CDR1 and CDR2 are SGDLS and YYNGEE. This CDR3 is 16 amino acids long. With 0 bases clipped from V and 5 bases from J, the junction kept 4 bases outside the gene matches. The CDR3 DNA reads as TGTGCCAGCAGCGTAGGACTAGCGGGGACAAACAATGAGCAGTTCTTC. Translated, it gives CASSVGLAGTNNEQFF. Combining the CDR3 with reference TRBV9 and TRBJ2-1 gives the whole variable domain DSGVTQTPKHLITATGQRVTLRCSPRSGDLSVYWYQQSLDQGLQFLIQYYNGEERAKGNILERFSAQQFPDLHSELNLSSLELGDSALYFCASSVGLAGTNNEQFFGPGTRLTVL.

For the CDR3, the DNA is TGTGCCAGCAGTTCCACGGACTTGAACACTGAAGCTTTCTTT. This codes for CASSSTDLNTEAFF. The chain links TRBV6-2 or TRBV6-3 to TRBJ1-1, with D unresolved. The CDR3 totals 14 residues. The V end lost 4 bases, the J end lost 0 bases, and 9 bases lay between the germline ends. Germline CDR1 reads MNHEY; CDR2 reads SVGEGT.

This clonotype was seen ten or more times. This chain links TRBV14 with TRBJ2-2; D call uncertain. This CDR3 comprises 14 residues. The V end lost 4 bases, the J end lost 3 bases, and 9 bases lay between the germline ends. The germline CDR1 and CDR2 sequences are SGHDN and FVKESK. CDR3 coding DNA: TGTGCCAGCAGCCCCCGAGAGGACACCGGGGAGCTGTTTTTT. This codes for CASSPREDTGELFF.

The sample holds many counts of this clonotype. V is TRBV6-5 and J is TRBJ2-7, with TRBD1 as a possible D gene (6 bases). This CDR3 spans 13 amino acids. Between the trimmed V and J ends, which lost 0 bases and 6 bases, there was a span of 9 bases. CDR1 and CDR2 (germline): MNHEY, SVGAGI. This CDR3 reads CASSYSDSREQYF. As DNA, the CDR3 is TGTGCCAGCAGTTACTCGGACAGCCGCGAGCAGTACTTC.

The chain recombines TRBV7-9 with TRBJ2-3, with 14 nucleotides matching TRBD2. Germline V CDR1 and CDR2: SEHNR, FQNEAQ (reference sequence). V dropped 3 bases and J dropped 5; count of bases not matched to a gene: 4. CDR3 size: 16 residues. The chain's CDR3 is CASSLTSGGAGDTQYF. CDR3 in DNA: TGTGCCAGCAGCTTGACTAGCGGGGGGGCAGGAGATACGCAGTATTTT.

This clonotype was seen at least ten times. The rearrangement joins TRBV7-3 to TRBJ2-3; 9 bases are a match to TRBD1. In germline, CDR1 is SGHTA, CDR2 FQGTGA. V trimming: 2 bases; J trimming: 6 bases; junction bases outside the gene matches: 9. The CDR3 covers 16 residues. The CDR3 sequence: CASSLGGTGIMDTQYF. The CDR3 coding sequence is TGTGCCAGCAGCTTAGGGGGGACAGGGATAATGGATACGCAGTATTTT.

This chain uses TRBV4-1 with TRBJ2-6; D is undetermined. This CDR3 has 14 amino acids. Germline V gene lookup returns CDR1 MGHRA and CDR2 YSYEKL. With 2 bases removed from V and 4 bases from J, the gap between germline ends came to 6 bases. CDR3 amino acids: CASSQLLGANVLTF. CDR3 nucleotides: TGCGCCAGCAGCCAATTGTTGGGGGCCAACGTCCTGACTTTC.

The table lists this clonotype with many counts. One end of the junction does not line up with germline, which may come from a read error. The chain has TRBV7-7 and TRBJ2-7; TRBD2 might be the D (5 bases). CDR3 size: 15 residues. CDR1 is SSHAT, CDR2 FNYEAQ, per germline (reference sequence). The CDR3 sequence is CASSLGSGISYEQYF. The DNA for the CDR3 is TGTGCTAGCAGCTTAGGATCCGGGATCTCCTACGAGCAGTACTTC.

This clonotype was recorded at least ten times. The chain employs TRBV4-1 and TRBJ1-5, with unresolved D. Trimming left V 0 bases short and J 12 bases short, with 15 bases between. The CDR3 length is 14 residues. In germline, CDR1 is MGHRA, CDR2 YSYEKL. In nucleotides, the CDR3 is TGCGCCAGCAGCCAAGATTGGCGCGGGTGGATCCAGCATTTT. Its protein is CASSQDWRGWIQHF.

This clonotype was seen at least ten times. This chain joins TRBV5-1 and TRBJ2-7; 7 bases fit TRBD1. Germline-derived CDR1 and CDR2 are SGHRS and YFSETQ. V lost 4 bases, J lost 1 base, and 11 bases stayed unmatched. This CDR3 has 16 amino acids. The CDR3 DNA reads TGCGCCAGCAGCCTCATAGGGGGCGCCTTGTCCTACGAGCAGTACTTC. This sequence encodes CASSLIGGALSYEQYF.

Ten or more counts support this clonotype. This chain links TRBV7-9 with TRBJ2-7; D not resolved. Germline V CDR1 and CDR2: SEHNR, FQNEAQ (reference sequence). CDR3 length equals 13 residues. V was shortened by 4 bases and J by 0 bases, with 7 bases between the two germline ends. Here the CDR3 reads CASSSPASYEQYF. CDR3 in DNA: TGTGCCAGCAGCTCCCCGGCCTCCTACGAGCAGTACTTC.

Many counts were recorded for this clonotype. The V and J genes are TRBV7-9 and TRBJ2-2; D possibly corresponds to TRBD1 (6 bases). Germline CDR1 reads SEHNR; CDR2 reads FQNEAQ (reference sequence). This CDR3 contains 14 residues. Trimming stripped 5 bases from V and 1 base from J, with 8 bases between. Here the CDR3 DNA reads TGTGCCAGCAGCCGGACAGAGAACACCGGGGAGCTGTTTTTT. Amino acids: CASSRTENTGELFF.

This clonotype was seen at least ten times. The chain has TRBV5-1 and TRBJ1-1, with D hard to call. Germline-derived CDR1 and CDR2 are SGHRS and YFSETQ. This CDR3 has 15 amino acids. V was cut by 0 bases and J by 4 bases, with 13 bases left in between. The CDR3, as DNA: TGCGCCAGCAGCTTGGGTTTCGGGGTTGGCACTGAAGCTTTCTTT. Translating gives CASSLGFGVGTEAFF.

There are many counts of this clonotype. In nucleotides, the CDR3 is TGTGCCAGCAGTTTCTCGTTCCAGGTAACAGATACGCAGTATTTT. It codes for CASSFSFQVTDTQYF. The V and J genes are TRBV12-3 or TRBV12-4 and TRBJ2-3; no definite D call. This CDR3 comprises 15 residues. V was pared by 3 bases and J by 3 bases, with 13 bases between.

This clonotype was seen ten or more times. The chain combines TRBV27 with TRBJ1-5, with D unclear. Germline V gene lookup returns CDR1 MNHEY and CDR2 SMNVEV (reference sequence). Trimming removed 2 bases from V and 4 bases from J, with 12 bases in between. The CDR3 has 15 amino acids. The CDR3 is CASSLDGVRNQPQHF. The CDR3, as DNA: TGTGCCAGCAGTTTAGATGGGGTAAGGAATCAGCCCCAGCATTTT.

This clonotype showed up many times. The chain uses TRBV20-1 and TRBJ1-1; D perhaps matches TRBD1 (6 bases). Germline CDR1 is DFQATT and CDR2 is SNEGSKA (reference sequence). There are 14 residues in the CDR3. Trimming removed 6 bases from V and 5 bases from J, with 19 bases in between. CDR3 residues: CSARGYVQGTEAFF. The CDR3 DNA sequence: TGCAGTGCGCGGGGGTACGTACAGGGAACTGAAGCTTTCTTT.